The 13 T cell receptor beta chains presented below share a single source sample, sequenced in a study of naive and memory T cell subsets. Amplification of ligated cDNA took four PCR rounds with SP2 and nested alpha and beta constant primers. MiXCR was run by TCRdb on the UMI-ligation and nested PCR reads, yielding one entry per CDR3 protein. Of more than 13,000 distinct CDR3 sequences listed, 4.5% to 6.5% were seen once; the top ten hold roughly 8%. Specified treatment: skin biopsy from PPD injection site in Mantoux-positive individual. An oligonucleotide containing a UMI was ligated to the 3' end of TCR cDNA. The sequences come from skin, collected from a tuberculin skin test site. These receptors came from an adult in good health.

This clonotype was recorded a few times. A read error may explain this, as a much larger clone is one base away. CDR3 sequence reads: CSASRVRNQPQHF. DNA for the CDR3: TGCAGTGCTAGCCGGGTCCGAAATCAGCCCCAGCATTTT. The rearrangement links TRBV20-1 to TRBJ1-5; no clear D gene. The V gene's germline CDR1 is DFQATT and CDR2 SNEGSKA (reference sequence). Trimming cost V 3 bases and J 4 bases, with 10 bases left between them. The CDR3 spans 13 residues.

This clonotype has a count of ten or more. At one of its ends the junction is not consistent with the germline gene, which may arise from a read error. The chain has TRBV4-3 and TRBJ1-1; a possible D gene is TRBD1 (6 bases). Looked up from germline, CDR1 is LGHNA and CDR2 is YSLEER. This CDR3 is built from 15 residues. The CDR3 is CASSPHTGMNAEAFF. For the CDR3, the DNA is TGCGCCAGCAGCCCTCATACAGGGATGAACGCTGAAGCTTTCTTT.

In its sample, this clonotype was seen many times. The CDR3 protein is CSARDAGGTGGTEAFF. CDR3 nucleotides: TGCAGTGCTAGAGACGCAGGGGGGACAGGTGGAACTGAAGCTTTCTTT. The V and J genes are TRBV20-1 and TRBJ1-1; TRBD1 matches 8 bases. The J segment lost 5 bases and the V segment lost 0 bases, leaving 11 bases of the junction unmatched. The CDR3 runs to 16 residues. Germline V gene data show CDR1 as DFQATT and CDR2 as SNEGSKA (reference sequence).

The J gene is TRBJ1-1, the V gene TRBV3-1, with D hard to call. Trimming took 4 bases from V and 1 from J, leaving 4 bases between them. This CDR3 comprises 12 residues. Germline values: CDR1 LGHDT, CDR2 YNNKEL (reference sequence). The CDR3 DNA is TGTGCCAGCAGCCGACAGAACACTGAAGCTTTCTTT. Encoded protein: CASSRQNTEAFF.

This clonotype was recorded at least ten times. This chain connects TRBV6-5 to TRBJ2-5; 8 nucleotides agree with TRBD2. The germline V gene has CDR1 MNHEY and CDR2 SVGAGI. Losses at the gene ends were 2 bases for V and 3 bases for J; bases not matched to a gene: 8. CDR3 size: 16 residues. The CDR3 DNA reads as TGTGCCAGCAGTTACGGGTTTGGACTAGCTAAAGAGACCCAGTACTTC. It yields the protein CASSYGFGLAKETQYF.

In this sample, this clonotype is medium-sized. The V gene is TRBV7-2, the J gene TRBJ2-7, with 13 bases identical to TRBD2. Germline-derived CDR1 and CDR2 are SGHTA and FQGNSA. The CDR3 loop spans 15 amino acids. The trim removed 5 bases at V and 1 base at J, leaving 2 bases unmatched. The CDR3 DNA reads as TGTGCCAGCAGCGGGGGACTAGCGGGGTCCTACGAGCAGTACTTC. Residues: CASSGGLAGSYEQYF. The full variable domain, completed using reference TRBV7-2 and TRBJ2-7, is GAGVSQSPSNKVTEKGKDVELRCDPISGHTALYWYRQSLGQGLEFLIYFQGNSAPDKSGLPSDRFSAERTGGSVSTLTIQRTQQEDSAVYLCASSGGLAGSYEQYFGPGTRLTVT.

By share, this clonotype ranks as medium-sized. The CDR3 sequence: CASSSRGTDTQYF. The CDR3 DNA is TGTGCCAGCAGTTCTAGGGGCACAGATACGCAGTATTTT. The chain recombines TRBV7-2 with TRBJ2-3; unclear D gene. Deletions cut 6 bases from V and 1 base from J, with 8 bases between. The CDR3 contains 13 residues. CDR1 and CDR2 (germline): SGHTA, FQGNSA.

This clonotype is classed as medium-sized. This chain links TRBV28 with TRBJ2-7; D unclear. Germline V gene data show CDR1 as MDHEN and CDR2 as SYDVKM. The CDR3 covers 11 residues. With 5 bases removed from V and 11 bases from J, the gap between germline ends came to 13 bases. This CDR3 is CASSIPKKKYF. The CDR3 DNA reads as TGTGCCAGCAGTATACCAAAAAAGAAGTACTTC.

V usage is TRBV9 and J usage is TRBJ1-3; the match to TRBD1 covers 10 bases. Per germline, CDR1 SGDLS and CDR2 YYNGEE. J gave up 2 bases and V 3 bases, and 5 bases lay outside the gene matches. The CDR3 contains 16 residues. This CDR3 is CASSGGQGRPGNTIYF. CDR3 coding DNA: TGTGCCAGCAGCGGGGGACAGGGGAGACCTGGAAACACCATATATTTT. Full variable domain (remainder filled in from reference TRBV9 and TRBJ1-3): DSGVTQTPKHLITATGQRVTLRCSPRSGDLSVYWYQQSLDQGLQFLIQYYNGEERAKGNILERFSAQQFPDLHSELNLSSLELGDSALYFCASSGGQGRPGNTIYFGEGSWLTVV.

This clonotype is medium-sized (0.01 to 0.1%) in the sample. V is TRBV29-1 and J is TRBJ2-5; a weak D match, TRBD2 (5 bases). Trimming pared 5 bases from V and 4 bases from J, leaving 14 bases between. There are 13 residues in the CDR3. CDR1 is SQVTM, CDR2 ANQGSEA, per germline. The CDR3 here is CSVSRGRTETQYF. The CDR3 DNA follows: TGCAGCGTTTCCCGGGGTCGGACAGAGACCCAGTACTTC.

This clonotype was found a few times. CDR3 loop: CASSVESTIGTGDYGYTF. The CDR3 bases are TGTGCCAGCAGCGTAGAGTCGACTATCGGGACAGGCGACTATGGCTACACCTTC. This sequence joins TRBV9 and TRBJ1-2, with TRBD1 matching over 8 bases. Trimming cost V 0 bases and J 3 bases; bases outside gene matches: 13. The CDR3 extends over 18 amino acids. CDR1 is SGDLS, CDR2 YYNGEE, per germline.

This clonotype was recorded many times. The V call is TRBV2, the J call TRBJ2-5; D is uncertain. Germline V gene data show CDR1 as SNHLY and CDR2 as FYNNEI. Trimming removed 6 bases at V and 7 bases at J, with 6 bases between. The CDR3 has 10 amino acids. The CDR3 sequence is CASSLGTQYF. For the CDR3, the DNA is TGTGCCAGCAGCCTGGGGACCCAGTACTTC.

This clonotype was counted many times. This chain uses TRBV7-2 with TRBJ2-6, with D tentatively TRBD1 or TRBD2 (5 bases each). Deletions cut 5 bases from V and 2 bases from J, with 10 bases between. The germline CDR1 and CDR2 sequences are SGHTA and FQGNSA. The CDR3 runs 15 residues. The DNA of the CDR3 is TGTGCCAGCAGCCGGGACGTTCCTGGGGCCAACGTCCTGACTTTC. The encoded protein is CASSRDVPGANVLTF.